The following is a T cell receptor beta chain sequence with its context. This entry comes from a study of blood T cell repertoires in COVID-19. The data were produced by immunoSEQ multiplex PCR, yet TCRdb's version contains in-frame clones alone and is incomplete. The table shows fewer than 85,000 clones, with roughly four fifths occurring only once. Trimming left V 6 bases short and J 0 bases short, with 11 bases between. CDR3 length equals 14 residues. The germline V gene encodes CDR1 MDHEN and CDR2 SYDVKM. The source of this sequence is a woman older than 75 with active or convalescent COVID-19. This chain uses TRBV28 with TRBJ1-1, with a weak D call TRBD1 (5 bases). The source material was peripheral blood. The CDR3 spells CASSLTDMNTEAFF. The CDR3 coding sequence is TGTGCCAGCAGCTTGACAGATATGAACACTGAAGCTTTCTTT.